This passage covers 4 T cell receptor beta chains from one sample sequenced in a study of shared clonotypes between healthy human individuals. Data came from immunoSEQ multiplex PCR; TCRdb stores just in-frame clones and leaves some out. The table has roughly 2.4 million clones, around 95% seen once. The source material was naive CD4+ T cells sorted from blood. Subset of the sample: CD45RA+ positively selected. The receptors come from a man aged 18 to 35 in good health.

V is TRBV2 and J is TRBJ1-4; perhaps TRBD1 as D (5 bases). The V gene lost 5 bases and the J gene lost 9 bases, with 22 bases spanning the gap. Germline V gene sequence: CDR1 SNHLY, CDR2 FYNNEI. This CDR3 contains 16 residues. This CDR3 reads CASSLSMLAGRQKLFF. The CDR3 nucleotides are TGTGCCAGCAGTCTAAGCATGCTAGCAGGGAGGCAAAAACTGTTTTTT.

The V gene is TRBV7-9, the J gene TRBJ1-1, with TRBD1 as a possible D gene (5 bases). Germline CDR1 and CDR2: SEHNR and FQNEAQ (reference sequence). V lost 2 bases to trimming and J lost 4 bases, with 8 bases between them. The CDR3 extends over 13 amino acids. DNA for the CDR3: TGTGCCAGCAGCTTATTTGGGGCCACTGAAGCTTTCTTT. Residues: CASSLFGATEAFF.

The chain carries TRBV6-1 and TRBJ1-6, with D uncertain. The CDR3 is 15 amino acids. Deletions cut 2 bases from V and 3 bases from J, with 8 bases between. CDR1 is MNHNS, CDR2 SASEGT, per germline. CDR3 residues: CASSERGYYNSPLHF. DNA for the CDR3: TGTGCCAGCAGTGAACGCGGGTACTATAATTCACCCCTCCACTTT.

The chain recombines TRBV6-6 with TRBJ2-7, with 8 bases aligning to TRBD2. Germline-derived CDR1 and CDR2 are MNHNY and SVGAGI (reference sequence). The CDR3 runs to 16 residues. V lost 7 bases and J lost 0; bases outside the gene matches: 11. This CDR3 reads CASMKVQREHSYEQYF. Written as DNA, the CDR3 is TGTGCCAGCATGAAGGTTCAGCGGGAGCACTCCTACGAGCAGTACTTC.